The 3 T cell receptor beta chains in this list originate from one sample, sequenced in a study of blood T cell repertoires in COVID-19. The method was immunoSEQ multiplex PCR; TCRdb's version includes in-frame clones alone and lacks a portion of them. The sample shows some 110,000 clones, around 83% of them seen only once. Sequencing was carried out using PBMCs or T cells enriched from blood (not recorded which). These receptors originate from a woman in her 30s who had recovered from COVID-19.

The rearrangement joins TRBV6-5 to TRBJ1-4; D is possibly TRBD1 (5 bases). Germline CDR1 and CDR2: MNHEY and SVGAGI. The CDR3 sequence is 15 residues long. Trimming removed 4 bases at V and 5 bases at J, with 14 bases between. CDR3 DNA: TGTGCCAGCAGTTCCTCGTTGGGGCTCAATGAAAAACTGTTTTTT. Amino acids: CASSSSLGLNEKLFF.

The rearrangement uses TRBV4-1 and TRBJ2-7; 9 bases map to TRBD1. Germline V lookup: CDR1 MGHRA, CDR2 YSYEKL. The CDR3 spans 16 residues. J gave up 4 bases and V 4 bases, and 11 bases lay outside the gene matches. DNA of the CDR3: TGCGCCAGCAGCCCGATGTTGACAGGGGGAACTTACGAGCAGTACTTC. Amino acid sequence: CASSPMLTGGTYEQYF.

The CDR3 spells CASSTGGAGMDEQFF. The CDR3 bases are TGTGCCAGTAGTACGGGGGGCGCTGGGATGGATGAGCAGTTCTTC. The chain carries TRBV19 and TRBJ2-1; D is possibly TRBD2 (7 bases). The CDR3 consists of 15 residues. The germline V gene has CDR1 LNHDA and CDR2 SQIVND (reference sequence). V was pared by 4 bases and J by 8 bases, with 18 bases between.